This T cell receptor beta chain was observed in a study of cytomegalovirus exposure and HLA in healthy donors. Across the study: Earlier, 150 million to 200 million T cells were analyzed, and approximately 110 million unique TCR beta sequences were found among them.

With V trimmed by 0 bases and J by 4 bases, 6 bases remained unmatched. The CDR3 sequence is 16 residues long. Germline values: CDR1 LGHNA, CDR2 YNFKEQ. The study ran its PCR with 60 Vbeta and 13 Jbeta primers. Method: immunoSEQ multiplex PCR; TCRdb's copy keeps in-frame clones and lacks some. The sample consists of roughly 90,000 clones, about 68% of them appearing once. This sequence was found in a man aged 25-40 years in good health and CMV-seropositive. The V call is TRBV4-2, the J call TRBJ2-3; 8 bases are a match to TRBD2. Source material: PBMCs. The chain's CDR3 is CASSQDKGAGADTQYF. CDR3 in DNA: TGTGCCAGCAGCCAAGATAAGGGAGCGGGAGCAGATACGCAGTATTTT.